The rows below give T cell receptor beta chains drawn from one sample of a study of blood T cell repertoires in COVID-19. Method: immunoSEQ multiplex PCR; TCRdb's copy keeps in-frame clones and lacks some. This table has 170,000 or so clones, about four fifths appearing once. Specimen: peripheral blood. The receptors stem from a man between 65 and 80 years old with active or convalescent COVID-19. The conserved cysteine and the conserved F or W are not part of the CDR3 here.

V gene,J gene,CDR3 protein
TRBV27,TRBJ2-3,ATTRGALQADTQY
TRBV2,TRBJ2-7,ASSENTGGSYEQY
TRBV5-4,TRBJ2-5,ASSFRGQLQETQY
TRBV5-1,TRBJ2-2,ASSLAEAGTGELF
TRBV3-1/TRBV3-2,TRBJ1-5,ASSLQGGLQPQH
TRBV2,TRBJ1-1,ASSGLDGRNTEAF
TRBV12-3/TRBV12-4,TRBJ2-1,ASRLAGGPGF
TRBV10-3,TRBJ2-1,AISDYSRDWQF
TRBV29-1,TRBJ1-6,QRKPGQDTYNSPLH
TRBV24-1,TRBJ2-1,ATSDQSGSVNEQF
TRBV15,TRBJ1-4,ATSRPLISGGEKLF
TRBV10-3,TRBJ2-7,AIRETGTGVPDKY
TRBV6-6,TRBJ1-1,ASSHIRVNTEAF
TRBV15,TRBJ1-4,ATSRDGGGEKLF
TRBV7-9,TRBJ1-2,ASSFQGPPIYGYT
TRBV5-1,TRBJ2-3,ASSLEGQVKEDTQY
TRBV11-2,TRBJ2-5,ASSRTSGRFQETQY
TRBV6-2/TRBV6-3,TRBJ2-1,ASSFSQGGEQF
TRBV10-3,TRBJ1-6,AISESKWDSYNSPLH
TRBV5-1,TRBJ2-1,ASSSSGRYNEQF
TRBV30,TRBJ1-5,AWSRPGEQPQH
TRBV2,TRBJ2-7,ASRVAGGPGYEQY
TRBV5-4,TRBJ2-3,ASSLEIFPTDTQY
TRBV2,TRBJ1-1,ASSEAWLPTEAF
TRBV30,TRBJ2-1,AWSVRGGDEQF
TRBV5-6,TRBJ1-2,ASSFKGQGSPIGGYT
TRBV10-2,TRBJ2-5,ASSDPFGGQGETQY
TRBV4-2,TRBJ2-5,ASSQEHTQGEY
TRBV5-5,TRBJ1-2,ASSFSGVEGYT
TRBV18,TRBJ1-1,ASSPQEAQIMNTEAF
TRBV6-6,TRBJ2-1,ASSLNTGLAGSEQF
TRBV5-4,TRBJ2-7,ASRPGGGESEQY